The rows below give T cell receptor beta chains drawn from one sample of a study of cytomegalovirus exposure and HLA in healthy donors. Using immunoSEQ multiplex PCR, the repertoire was profiled, and TCRdb retains in-frame clones only, with some absent. The profile shows about 160,000 clones, around 83% of them singletons. The sequenced sample was PBMCs. The source is a man aged 45-65 years in good health and CMV-seropositive. Each CDR3 is given with its conserved first and last residue. Fields, in order: J gene, clone size, D gene, V gene, CDR3 DNA, CDR3 protein. A D gene is named only where the DNA matches it firmly. Clone size is stated in some rows and not others, as once, few, many or a class when expanded.

TRBJ2-5 | . | TRBD2 | TRBV11-2 | TGTGCCAGCAGCTTATTAGGGACTACGAAAGAGACCCAGTACTTC | CASSLLGTTKETQYF
TRBJ1-1 | . | . | TRBV19 | TGTGCCAGTAGAGCAGGGGAGGGGAACACTGAAGCTTTCTTT | CASRAGEGNTEAFF
TRBJ2-7 | . | . | TRBV19 | TGTGCCAGTAGTATAGCGAGGCAGCTATCGGGGGAGCAGTACTTC | CASSIARQLSGEQYF
TRBJ2-3 | few | TRBD2 | TRBV5-1 | TGCGCCAGCACTCCTTTCGGGGGGATTGGGACAGATACGCAGTATTTT | CASTPFGGIGTDTQYF
TRBJ1-1 | . | TRBD1 | TRBV2 | TGTGCCAGCAGGGGGGACAGGGGGCAGAGTGAAGCTTTCTTT | CASRGDRGQSEAFF
TRBJ2-5 | . | TRBD1 | TRBV14 | TGTGCCAGCAGCACCCAGGGGGTCTCGAGAGAGACCCAGTACTTC | CASSTQGVSRETQYF
TRBJ1-1 | once | TRBD1 | TRBV19 | TGTGCCAGTAGCCGTGGGACAGGGGTGGCAGGGAACACTGAAGCTTTCTTT | CASSRGTGVAGNTEAFF
TRBJ2-1 | few | TRBD2 | TRBV6-1 | TGTGCCAGCAGCGCTAGCGGGAGACCCAATGAGCAGTTCTTC | CASSASGRPNEQFF
TRBJ2-1 | . | . | TRBV15 | TGTGCCACCAGCTGGAGGGCTAGCAGCAATGAGCAGTTCTTC | CATSWRASSNEQFF
TRBJ2-3 | once | . | TRBV25-1 | TGTGCCAGCAGTGCTTTCCGGGACTCCGGGTGGTATTTT | CASSAFRDSGWYF
TRBJ2-1 | . | TRBD1 | TRBV5-1 | TGCGCCAGCAGCTCACAGGGGGATGAGCAGTTCTTC | CASSSQGDEQFF
TRBJ1-2 | once | . | TRBV10-2 | TGCGCCAGCAGTGATATCAGGGATGGCTACACCTTC | CASSDIRDGYTF
TRBJ2-1 | once | . | TRBV27 | TGTGCCAGCACCACCCTCGCGAGGGATGAGCAGTTCTTC | CASTTLARDEQFF
TRBJ2-7 | . | . | TRBV10-2 | TGCGCCAGCAGTGAGCCCGAGGTGGGGGACTCCCTTGACTACGAGCAGTACTTC | CASSEPEVGDSLDYEQYF
TRBJ2-3 | few | . | TRBV5-1 | TGCGCCAGCAGCTTGGTGGGCGCCACACGGTCAGATACGCAGTATTTT | CASSLVGATRSDTQYF
TRBJ2-1 | . | TRBD2 | TRBV9 | TGTGCCAGCAGCGCCCGACTAGCGGTTAGTCCCTACAATGAGCAGTTCTTC | CASSARLAVSPYNEQFF
TRBJ1-1 | . | . | TRBV27 | TGTGCCAGCAGTTTCGCCGGCACTGAAGCTTTCTTT | CASSFAGTEAFF
TRBJ1-4 | once | . | TRBV20-1 | TGCAGTGCTAGAAACGGTGAAAAACTGTTTTTT | CSARNGEKLFF
TRBJ2-1 | . | . | TRBV29-1 | TGCAGCGTTGAGGAGGGTGTGGGGACCTACAATGAGCAGTTCTTC | CSVEEGVGTYNEQFF
TRBJ1-3 | . | TRBD1 | TRBV7-2 | TGTGCCAGCAGCCGACCGGGACAGGCCTCCACCATATATTTT | CASSRPGQASTIYF
TRBJ1-3 | many | . | TRBV27 | TGTGCCAGCAGTATAACAGGGAACTCTGGAAACACCATATATTTT | CASSITGNSGNTIYF
TRBJ1-2 | . | . | TRBV28 | TGTGCCAGCAGTTTCGCGGGTAACTATGGCTACACCTTC | CASSFAGNYGYTF
TRBJ1-1 | . | . | TRBV19 | TGTGCCAGTAGTCCCAGGACAGATAGAACGAAGAACACTGAAGCTTTCTTT | CASSPRTDRTKNTEAFF
TRBJ1-1 | . | TRBD1 | TRBV7-9 | TGTGCCAGCAGCTTGGGGATGGGTCAGGGGGCCACTGAAGCTTTCTTT | CASSLGMGQGATEAFF
TRBJ2-2 | . | TRBD2 | TRBV7-2 | TGTGCCAGCAGCTTAGTCGGGAGGTTCACCGGGGAGCTGTTTTTT | CASSLVGRFTGELFF
TRBJ2-2 | . | . | TRBV5-1 | TGCGCCAGCAGCTTGGGAGCGAACACCGGGGAGCTGTTTTTT | CASSLGANTGELFF
TRBJ2-3 | . | TRBD2 | TRBV2 | TGTGCCAGCAGTGACCCCAGGCGGGGGACAGATACGCAGTATTTT | CASSDPRRGTDTQYF
TRBJ2-3 | . | . | TRBV5-1 | TGCGCCAGCAGCTTAGCATCGCCCGGCACAGATACGCAGTATTTT | CASSLASPGTDTQYF
TRBJ2-5 | . | . | TRBV6-5 | TGTGCCAGCAGTTACAGGCTGACTGGTGGGACCCAGTACTTC | CASSYRLTGGTQYF
TRBJ2-5 | once | . | TRBV15 | TGTGCCACCAGCAGAGGTTTTGACCAAGGGGGAGAGACCCAGTACTTC | CATSRGFDQGGETQYF
TRBJ2-3 | . | . | TRBV6-5 | TGTGCCAGCAGAGACTGGGGGCCAGATACGCAGTATTTT | CASRDWGPDTQYF
TRBJ2-5 | . | . | TRBV25-1 | TGTGCCAGCAGTGAACCCGCCCCAATCGGGACCCAGTACTTC | CASSEPAPIGTQYF
TRBJ1-5 | few | . | TRBV27 | TGTGCCAGCAGTCCCCTAGACAGCAATCAGCCCCAGCATTTT | CASSPLDSNQPQHF
TRBJ1-2 | once | . | TRBV2 | TGTGCCAGCAGCGACCAAGGTGCAGGGGATGGTGGCTACACCTTC | CASSDQGAGDGGYTF
TRBJ1-1 | . | . | TRBV10-3 | TGTGCCATCCGACAGCAGAACACTGAAGCTTTCTTT | CAIRQQNTEAFF
TRBJ1-2 | few | . | TRBV9 | TGTGCCAGCAGCGATCAGCAGGTGGCGGGTGGCTACACCTTC | CASSDQQVAGGYTF
TRBJ2-3 | . | TRBD2 | TRBV9 | TGTGCCAGCAGCGAGAGGACTAGCGGGGAGAAAGATACGCAGTATTTT | CASSERTSGEKDTQYF
TRBJ2-5 | . | . | TRBV19 | TGTGCCAGTAGTATAAACCCGACGGGACAAGAGACCCAGTACTTC | CASSINPTGQETQYF
TRBJ2-3 | . | TRBD2 | TRBV29-1 | TGCAGCGTCAACATAGCGGGGAGGACAGATACGCAGTATTTT | CSVNIAGRTDTQYF
TRBJ1-2 | . | . | TRBV29-1 | TGCAGCGTTGAAGACTGGCAGGGTGGAATAATTTCTAACTATGGCTACACCTTC | CSVEDWQGGIISNYGYTF
TRBJ2-2 | . | . | TRBV5-6 | TGTGCCAGCAGCTTGGGCCCAAGCGTCCGGGAGCTGTTTTTT | CASSLGPSVRELFF
TRBJ2-1 | few | . | TRBV30 | TGTGCCTGGAGTGGTAATCACAATGAGCAGTTCTTC | CAWSGNHNEQFF
TRBJ2-1 | . | TRBD1 | TRBV29-1 | TGCAGCGTTGATATAACTCGGACAGGGAAAAATGAGCAGTTCTTC | CSVDITRTGKNEQFF
TRBJ1-3 | . | . | TRBV30 | TGTGCCTGGAGGGACTCAAACAGTAACTCTGGAAACACCATATATTTT | CAWRDSNSNSGNTIYF
TRBJ2-3 | few | TRBD2 | TRBV13 | TGTGCCAGCAGCACTGGACTAGCATCAGATACGCAGTATTTT | CASSTGLASDTQYF
TRBJ2-7 | . | TRBD2 | TRBV4-1 | TGCGCCAGCAGCCAAGGACCGGGGGGGCCTGACGAGCAGTACTTC | CASSQGPGGPDEQYF
TRBJ1-6 | . | . | TRBV7-3 | TGTGCCAGCAGCACAGACTACAATTCACCCCTCCACTTT | CASSTDYNSPLHF
TRBJ1-1 | . | . | TRBV7-2 | TGTGCCAGCAGCTCACTGCGGCAGTTACGGAACACTGAAGCTTTCTTT | CASSSLRQLRNTEAFF
TRBJ2-7 | . | . | TRBV6-5 | TGTGCCAGCAGTTACTCCGGACAGCCCTACGAGCAGTACTTC | CASSYSGQPYEQYF
TRBJ2-3 | few | . | TRBV9 | TGTGCCAGCAGCGCGTCGAGAGGGACAGATACGCAGTATTTT | CASSASRGTDTQYF
TRBJ1-2 | . | TRBD1 | TRBV4-1 | TGCGCCAGCAGCCAGGGGGGGACAGGGAAAGGGGGCTATGGCTACACCTTC | CASSQGGTGKGGYGYTF
TRBJ2-1 | . | TRBD2 | TRBV5-1 | TGCGCCAGCAGCTTGGCACTAGCGGGAGGCAGTGAGCAGTTCTTC | CASSLALAGGSEQFF
TRBJ1-1 | . | . | TRBV6-1 | TGTGCCAGCAGTTTGACAGAGAACACTGAAGCTTTCTTT | CASSLTENTEAFF
TRBJ1-1 | . | TRBD1 | TRBV10-2 | TGCGCCAGCAGGAGACAGGGCTTGGATGAAGCTTTCTTT | CASRRQGLDEAFF
TRBJ2-5 | . | . | TRBV7-9 | TGTGCCAGCAGCCGCGGGGATTTAACGGGGGAGACCCAGTACTTC | CASSRGDLTGETQYF
TRBJ1-5 | . | . | TRBV6-1 | TGTGCCAGCAGTGAAATGTACAGAAATCAGCCCCAGCATTTT | CASSEMYRNQPQHF
TRBJ2-7 | . | TRBD1 | TRBV5-4 | TGTGCCAGCAGCCCCGCCGGGACAGCCACCTACGAGCAGTACTTC | CASSPAGTATYEQYF
TRBJ1-1 | few | . | TRBV6-1 | TGTGCCACACCGGGACAGAACACTGAAGCTTTCTTT | CATPGQNTEAFF
TRBJ2-6 | . | . | TRBV5-1 | TGCGCCAGCAGCTTGGGGTCGCAGGGCGTCGGTGGGGCCAACGTCCTGACTTTC | CASSLGSQGVGGANVLTF
TRBJ1-2 | . | . | TRBV5-1 | TGCGCCAGCAGCACCTCGGACTCGCCCTCTAACTATGGCTACACCTTC | CASSTSDSPSNYGYTF